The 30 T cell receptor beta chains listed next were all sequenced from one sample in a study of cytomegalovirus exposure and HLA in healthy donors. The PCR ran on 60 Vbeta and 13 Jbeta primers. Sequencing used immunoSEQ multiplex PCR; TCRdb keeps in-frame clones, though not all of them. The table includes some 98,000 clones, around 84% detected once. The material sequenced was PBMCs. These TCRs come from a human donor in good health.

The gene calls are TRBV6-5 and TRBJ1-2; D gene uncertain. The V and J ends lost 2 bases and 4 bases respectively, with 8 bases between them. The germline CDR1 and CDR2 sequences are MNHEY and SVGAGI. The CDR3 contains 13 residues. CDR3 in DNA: TGTGCCAGCAGTTACGGCGGTTCCTATGGCTACACCTTC. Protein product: CASSYGGSYGYTF.

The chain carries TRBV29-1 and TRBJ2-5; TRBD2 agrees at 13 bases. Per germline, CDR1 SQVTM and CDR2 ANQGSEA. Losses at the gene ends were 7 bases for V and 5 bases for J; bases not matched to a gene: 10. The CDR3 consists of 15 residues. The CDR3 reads CSGGTSGGVGETQYF. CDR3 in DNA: TGCAGCGGAGGTACTAGCGGGGGGGTCGGGGAGACCCAGTACTTC.

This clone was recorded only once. The CDR3 loop reads CASSPAGTSGLSSYEQYF. DNA for the CDR3: TGCGCCAGCAGCCCCGCCGGGACTAGCGGGCTTAGCTCCTACGAGCAGTACTTC. The chain has TRBV5-1 and TRBJ2-7; 12 bases are a match to TRBD2. After removal of 4 bases from V and 0 bases from J, the junction contained 11 bases not matched to a gene. Germline CDR1 and CDR2: SGHRS and YFSETQ. This CDR3 is 18 amino acids long. The full variable domain, in which reference TRBV5-1 and TRBJ2-7 provide the parts outside the CDR3, is KAGVTQTPRYLIKTRGQQVTLSCSPISGHRSVSWYQQTPGQGLQFLFEYFSETQRNKGNFPGRFSGRQFSNSRSEMNVSTLELGDSALYLCASSPAGTSGLSSYEQYFGPGTRLTVT.

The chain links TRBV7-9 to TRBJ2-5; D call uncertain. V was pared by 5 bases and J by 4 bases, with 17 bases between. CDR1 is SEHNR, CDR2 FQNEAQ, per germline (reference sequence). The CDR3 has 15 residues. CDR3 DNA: TGTGCCAGCAGCCCTCCCGGTTCCCCGGGAGAGACCCAGTACTTC. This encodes CASSPPGSPGETQYF.

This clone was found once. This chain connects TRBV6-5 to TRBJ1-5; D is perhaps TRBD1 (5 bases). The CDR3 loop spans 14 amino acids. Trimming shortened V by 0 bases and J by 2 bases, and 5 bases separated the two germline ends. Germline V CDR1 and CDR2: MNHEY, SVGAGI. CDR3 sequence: CASSYSGRNQPQHF. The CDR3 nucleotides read TGTGCCAGCAGTTACTCGGGGCGCAATCAGCCCCAGCATTTT.

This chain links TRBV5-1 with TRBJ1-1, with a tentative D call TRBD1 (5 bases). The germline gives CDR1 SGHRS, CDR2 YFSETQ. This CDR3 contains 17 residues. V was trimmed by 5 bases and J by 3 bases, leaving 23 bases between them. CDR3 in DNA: TGCGCCAGCAGATCAAGGGGTCGGATAAGAGAGGACACTGAAGCTTTCTTT. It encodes CASRSRGRIREDTEAFF.

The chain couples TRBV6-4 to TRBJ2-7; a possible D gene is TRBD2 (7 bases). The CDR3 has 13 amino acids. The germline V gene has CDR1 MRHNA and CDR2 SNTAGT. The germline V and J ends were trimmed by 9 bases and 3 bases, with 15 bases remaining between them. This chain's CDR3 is CARRGGLIYEQYF. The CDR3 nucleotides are TGTGCCAGAAGGGGGGGGCTGATCTACGAGCAGTACTTC.

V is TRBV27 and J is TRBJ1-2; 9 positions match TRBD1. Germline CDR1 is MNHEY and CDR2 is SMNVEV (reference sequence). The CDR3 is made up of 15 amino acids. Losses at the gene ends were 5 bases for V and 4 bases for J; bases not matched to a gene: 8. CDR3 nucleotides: TGTGCCAGCAGTGCACCGGGACAGGGTTTCTATGGCTACACCTTC. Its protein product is CASSAPGQGFYGYTF.

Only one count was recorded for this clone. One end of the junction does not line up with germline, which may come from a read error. The CDR3 DNA sequence: TGCGCCAGCAGCCAAATGGGGGACACAGACACGCAGTATTTT. Translating it yields CASSQMGDTDTQYF. The chain carries TRBV4-3 and TRBJ2-3, with TRBD1 as a possible D gene (6 bases). The CDR3 has 14 amino acids. Germline V gene lookup returns CDR1 LGHNA and CDR2 YSLEER.

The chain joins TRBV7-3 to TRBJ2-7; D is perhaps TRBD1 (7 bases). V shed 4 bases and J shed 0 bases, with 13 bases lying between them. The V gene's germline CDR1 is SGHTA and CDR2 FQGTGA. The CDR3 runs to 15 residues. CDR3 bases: TGTGCCAGCAGCTCCCAGGGGGGAGTCTCCTACGAGCAGTACTTC. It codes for CASSSQGGVSYEQYF.

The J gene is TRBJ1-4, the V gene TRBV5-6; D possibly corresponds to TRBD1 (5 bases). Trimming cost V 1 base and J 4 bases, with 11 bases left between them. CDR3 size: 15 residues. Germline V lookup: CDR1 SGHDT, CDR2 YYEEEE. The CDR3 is CASSLNTGFNEKLFF. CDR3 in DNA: TGTGCCAGCAGCTTGAACACAGGCTTTAATGAAAAACTGTTTTTT.

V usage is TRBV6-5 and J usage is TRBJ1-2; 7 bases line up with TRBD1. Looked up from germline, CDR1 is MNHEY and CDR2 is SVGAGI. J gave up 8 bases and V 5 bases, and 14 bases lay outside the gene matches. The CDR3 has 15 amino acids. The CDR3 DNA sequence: TGTGCCAGCAGTCTCACAAGGGCATCAGGGGGAGGCTACACCTTC. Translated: CASSLTRASGGGYTF.

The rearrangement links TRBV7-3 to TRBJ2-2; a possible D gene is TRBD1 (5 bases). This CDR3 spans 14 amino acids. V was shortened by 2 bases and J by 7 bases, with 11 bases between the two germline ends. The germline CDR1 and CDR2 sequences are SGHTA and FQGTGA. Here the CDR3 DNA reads TGTGCCAGCAGCTTATCCCGCGACAGCGGGGAGCTGTTTTTT. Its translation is CASSLSRDSGELFF.

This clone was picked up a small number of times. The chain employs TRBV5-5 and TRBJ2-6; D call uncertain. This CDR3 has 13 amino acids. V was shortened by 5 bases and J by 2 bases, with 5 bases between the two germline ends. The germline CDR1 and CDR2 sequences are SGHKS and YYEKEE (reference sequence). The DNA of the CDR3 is TGTGCCAGCAGTAGTCCTGGGGCCAACGTCCTGACTTTC. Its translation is CASSSPGANVLTF. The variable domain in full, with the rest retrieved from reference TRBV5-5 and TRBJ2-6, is DAGVTQSPTHLIKTRGQQVTLRCSPISGHKSVSWYQQVLGQGPQFIFQYYEKEERGRGNFPDRFSARQFPNYSSELNVNALLLGDSALYLCASSSPGANVLTFGAGSRLTVL.

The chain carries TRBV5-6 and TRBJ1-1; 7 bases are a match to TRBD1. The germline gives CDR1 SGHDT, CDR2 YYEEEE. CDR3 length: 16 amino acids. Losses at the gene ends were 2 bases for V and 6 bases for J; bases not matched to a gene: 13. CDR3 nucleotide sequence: TGTGCCAGCAGCTTACCTGCGACAGGGCGAAGGGCTGAAGCTTTCTTT. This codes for CASSLPATGRRAEAFF.

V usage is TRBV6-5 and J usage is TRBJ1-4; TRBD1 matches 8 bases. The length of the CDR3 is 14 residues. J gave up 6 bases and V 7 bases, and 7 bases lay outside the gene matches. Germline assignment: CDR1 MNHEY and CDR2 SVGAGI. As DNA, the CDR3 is TGTGCCAGCAAGAGACAGGGGATGGATGAAAAACTGTTTTTT. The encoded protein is CASKRQGMDEKLFF.

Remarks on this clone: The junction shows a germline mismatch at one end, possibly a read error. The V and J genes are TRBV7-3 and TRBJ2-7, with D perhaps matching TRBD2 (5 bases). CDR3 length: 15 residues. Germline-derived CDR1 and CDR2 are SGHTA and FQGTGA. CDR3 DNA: TGTTCCAGCAGCTCCGGTCCTCCGACTACTTACGAGCAGTACTTC. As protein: CSSSSGPPTTYEQYF. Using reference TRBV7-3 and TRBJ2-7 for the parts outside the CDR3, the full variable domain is GAGVSQTPSNKVTEKGKYVELRCDPISGHTALYWYRQSLGQGPEFLIYFQGTGAADDSGLPNDRFFAVRPEGSVSTLKIQRTERGDSAVYLCSSSSGPPTTYEQYFGPGTRLTVT.

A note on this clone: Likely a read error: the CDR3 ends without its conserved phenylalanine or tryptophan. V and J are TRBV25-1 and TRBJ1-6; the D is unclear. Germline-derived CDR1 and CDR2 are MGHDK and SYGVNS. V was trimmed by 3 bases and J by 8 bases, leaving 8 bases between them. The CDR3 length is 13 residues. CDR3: CASSERRDSPLHL. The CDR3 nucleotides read TGTGCCAGCAGTGAGAGACGGGATTCACCCCTCCACCTT.

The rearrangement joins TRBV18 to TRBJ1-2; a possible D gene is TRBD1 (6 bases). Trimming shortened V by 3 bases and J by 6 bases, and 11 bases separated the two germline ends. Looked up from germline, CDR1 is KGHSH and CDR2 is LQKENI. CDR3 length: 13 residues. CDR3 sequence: CASSPAGADGYTF. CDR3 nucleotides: TGTGCCAGCTCACCGGCAGGGGCTGATGGCTACACCTTC.

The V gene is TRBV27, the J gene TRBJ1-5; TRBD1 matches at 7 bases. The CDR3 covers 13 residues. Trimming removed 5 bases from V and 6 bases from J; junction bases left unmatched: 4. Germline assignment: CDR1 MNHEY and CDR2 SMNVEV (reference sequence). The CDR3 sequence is CASSPRQGQPQHF. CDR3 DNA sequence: TGTGCCAGCAGTCCTCGACAGGGTCAGCCCCAGCATTTT.

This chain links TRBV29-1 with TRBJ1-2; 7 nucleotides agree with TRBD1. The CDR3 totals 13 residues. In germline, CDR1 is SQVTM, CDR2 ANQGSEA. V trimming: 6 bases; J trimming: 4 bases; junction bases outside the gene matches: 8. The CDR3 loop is CSVYRGSSYGYTF. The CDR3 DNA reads TGCAGCGTCTACAGGGGAAGTAGCTATGGCTACACCTTC. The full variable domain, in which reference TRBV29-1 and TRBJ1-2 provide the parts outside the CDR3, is SAVISQKPSRDICQRGTSLTIQCQVDSQVTMMFWYRQQPGQSLTLIATANQGSEATYESGFVIDKFPISRPNLTFSTLTVSNMSPEDSSIYLCSVYRGSSYGYTFGSGTRLTVV.

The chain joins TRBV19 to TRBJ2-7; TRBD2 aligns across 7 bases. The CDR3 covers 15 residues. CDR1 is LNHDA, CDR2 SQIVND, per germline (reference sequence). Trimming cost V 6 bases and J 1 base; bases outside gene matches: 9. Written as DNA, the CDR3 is TGTGCCAGTAGCCCCATGGCGGGAGTATCCTACGAGCAGTACTTC. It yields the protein CASSPMAGVSYEQYF.

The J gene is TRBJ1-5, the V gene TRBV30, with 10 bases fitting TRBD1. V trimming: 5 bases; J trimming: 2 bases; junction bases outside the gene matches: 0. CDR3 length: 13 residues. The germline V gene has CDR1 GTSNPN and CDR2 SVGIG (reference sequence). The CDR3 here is CAWGTGGNQPQHF. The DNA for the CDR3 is TGTGCCTGGGGGACAGGGGGCAATCAGCCCCAGCATTTT.

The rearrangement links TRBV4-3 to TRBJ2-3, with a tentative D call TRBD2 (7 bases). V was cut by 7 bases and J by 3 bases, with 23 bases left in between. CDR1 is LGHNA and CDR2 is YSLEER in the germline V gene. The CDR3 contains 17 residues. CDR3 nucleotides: TGCGCCAGCACCCCACCGCCAGACGGGGGGCGGACAGATACGCAGTATTTT. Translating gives CASTPPPDGGRTDTQYF.

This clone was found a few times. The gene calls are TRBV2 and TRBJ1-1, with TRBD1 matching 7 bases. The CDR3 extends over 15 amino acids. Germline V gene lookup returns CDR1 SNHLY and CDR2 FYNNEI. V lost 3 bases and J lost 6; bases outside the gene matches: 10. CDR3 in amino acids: CASSDRGTVKAEAFF. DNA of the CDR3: TGTGCCAGCAGTGATAGGGGGACAGTCAAGGCTGAAGCTTTCTTT.

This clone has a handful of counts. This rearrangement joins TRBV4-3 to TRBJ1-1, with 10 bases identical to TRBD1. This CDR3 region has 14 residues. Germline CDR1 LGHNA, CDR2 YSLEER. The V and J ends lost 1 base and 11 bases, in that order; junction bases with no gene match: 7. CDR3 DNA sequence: TGCGCCAGCAGCCAAGGAGGACAGGGGGTCTTGGCTTTCTTT. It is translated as CASSQGGQGVLAFF.

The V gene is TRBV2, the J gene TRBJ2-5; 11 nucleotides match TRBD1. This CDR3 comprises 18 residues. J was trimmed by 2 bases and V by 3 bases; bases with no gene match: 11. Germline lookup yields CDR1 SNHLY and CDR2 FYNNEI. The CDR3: CASSEGQGVWMSQETQYF. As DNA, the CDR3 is TGTGCCAGCAGTGAGGGACAGGGGGTTTGGATGAGTCAAGAGACCCAGTACTTC.

CDR3 DNA sequence: TGTGCCAGCAGCTCGAGGGACAGGGGGTCAGGGACCCAGTACTTC. Translated, it gives CASSSRDRGSGTQYF. The chain links TRBV11-2 to TRBJ2-5; 11 nucleotides align to TRBD1. After removal of 4 bases from V and 7 bases from J, the junction contained 8 bases not matched to a gene. The V gene's germline CDR1 is SGHAT and CDR2 FQNNGV. CDR3 size: 15 residues.

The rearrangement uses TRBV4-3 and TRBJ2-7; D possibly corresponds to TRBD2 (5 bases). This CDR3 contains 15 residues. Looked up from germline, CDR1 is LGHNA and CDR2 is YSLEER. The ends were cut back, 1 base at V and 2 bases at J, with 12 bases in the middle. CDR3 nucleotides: TGCGCCAGCAGCCAAGGAACGGGATCAGCCTACGAGCAGTACTTC. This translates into CASSQGTGSAYEQYF.

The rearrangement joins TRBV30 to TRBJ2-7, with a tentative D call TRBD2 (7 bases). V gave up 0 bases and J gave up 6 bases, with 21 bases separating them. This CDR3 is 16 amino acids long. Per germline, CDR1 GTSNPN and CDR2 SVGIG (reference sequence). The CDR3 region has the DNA TGTGCCTGGAGTGTACGGGGGCAGGGGAGGGGCTCCGAGCAGTACTTC. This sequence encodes CAWSVRGQGRGSEQYF. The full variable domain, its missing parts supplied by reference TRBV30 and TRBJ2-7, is SQTIHQWPATLVQPVGSPLSLECTVEGTSNPNLYWYRQAAGRGLQLLFYSVGIGQISSEVPQNLSASRPQDRQFILSSKKLLLSDSGFYLCAWSVRGQGRGSEQYFGPGTRLTVT.